These 21 T cell receptor beta chains came from one sample sequenced in a study of OX40 agonist ivuxolimab in advanced cancers. Assay: immunoSEQ multiplex PCR; the TCRdb copy retains only in-frame clones and omits some. The sample consists of 24,000 or so clones, roughly 80% of them appearing once. This sample comprised CD4+ or CD8+ T cells sorted from blood, obtained in a trial of the OX40 agonist ivuxolimab. Receptors originate from an adult with an advanced solid tumor such as melanoma, head and neck, liver or kidney cancer.

The rearrangement uses TRBV6-1 and TRBJ1-4; no firm D call. Trimming took 2 bases from V and 8 from J, leaving 15 bases between them. Per the germline V gene, CDR1 is MNHNS and CDR2 is SASEGT. This CDR3 is 15 amino acids long. The CDR3 DNA sequence: TGTGCCAGCAGTGAAACCAATCGGTTGGGAGAAAAACTGTTTTTT. Its protein is CASSETNRLGEKLFF.

This clone was seen only once. The genes are TRBV25-1 and TRBJ2-2; D perhaps matches TRBD2 (6 bases). The CDR3 is made up of 16 amino acids. Trimming took 6 bases from V and 1 from J, leaving 15 bases between them. The V gene's germline CDR1 is MGHDK and CDR2 SYGVNS. The CDR3 sequence: CASSRRGVGNTGELFF. The CDR3 DNA follows: TGTGCCAGCAGCCGCCGCGGGGTAGGGAACACCGGGGAGCTGTTTTTT.

The V call is TRBV19, the J call TRBJ2-3; TRBD2 might be the D (6 bases). CDR1 is LNHDA and CDR2 is SQIVND in the germline V gene (reference sequence). This CDR3 is 15 amino acids long. The V end was cut by 3 bases, the J end by 0 bases, with 10 bases between. CDR3: CASSIVGGSTDTQYF. The CDR3 DNA reads as TGTGCCAGTAGTATTGTCGGGGGAAGCACAGATACGCAGTATTTT.

CDR3 in amino acids: CASSTGGTEAFF. CDR3 DNA: TGTGCCAGCAGCACAGGGGGGACTGAAGCTTTCTTT. The V gene is TRBV28, the J gene TRBJ1-1; 8 nucleotides align to TRBD1. The CDR3 runs 12 residues. With V trimmed by 6 bases and J by 5 bases, 2 bases remained unmatched. Germline lookup yields CDR1 MDHEN and CDR2 SYDVKM.

The V gene is TRBV7-8, the J gene TRBJ2-7; a possible D gene is TRBD1 (6 bases). Germline-derived CDR1 and CDR2 are SGHVS and FQNEAQ. The CDR3 runs 15 residues. Trimming took off 4 bases at V and 5 bases at J, with 18 bases between the two ends. In nucleotides, the CDR3 is TGTGCCAGCAGCTCTTTAGTTATAAACAGGGACGAGCAGTACTTC. This translates into CASSSLVINRDEQYF.

J is TRBJ1-1 and V is TRBV11-2; possibly TRBD1 for D (6 bases). Germline V gene lookup returns CDR1 SGHAT and CDR2 FQNNGV. Trimming left V 2 bases short and J 9 bases short, with 7 bases between. This CDR3 is 11 amino acids long. CDR3 nucleotide sequence: TGTGCCAGCAGCTTACAGGGGAAAGCTTTCTTT. The encoded protein is CASSLQGKAFF.

The chain combines TRBV7-9 with TRBJ2-3, with D possibly being TRBD1 (6 bases). The ends were cut back, 5 bases at V and 2 bases at J, with 11 bases in the middle. This CDR3 spans 14 amino acids. Germline CDR1 and CDR2: SEHNR and FQNEAQ (reference sequence). The CDR3 DNA reads TGTGCCAGCAGCCTTACAGGGTTCACAGATACGCAGTATTTT. Its protein is CASSLTGFTDTQYF. The complete variable domain, with remaining parts taken from reference TRBV7-9 and TRBJ2-3, reads DTGVSQNPRHKITKRGQNVTFRCDPISEHNRLYWYRQTLGQGPEFLTYFQNEAQLEKSRLLSDRFSAERPKGSFSTLEIQRTEQGDSAMYLCASSLTGFTDTQYFGPGTRLTVL.

The rearrangement links TRBV18 to TRBJ2-5, with D unclear. The V and J ends lost 3 bases and 7 bases respectively, with 9 bases between them. Germline CDR1 and CDR2: KGHSH and LQKENI. The CDR3 loop spans 12 amino acids. This CDR3 is CASSPWEGTQYF. The CDR3 DNA reads TGTGCCAGCTCACCTTGGGAAGGGACCCAGTACTTC.

The table lists this clone with a count of one. V usage is TRBV13 and J usage is TRBJ1-1, with 9 bases that match TRBD1. Trimming took 5 bases from V and 1 from J; bases not matched to a gene: 14. CDR1 and CDR2 (germline): PRHDT, FYEKMQ (reference sequence). There are 18 residues in the CDR3. The CDR3 protein is CASSHGKIPGQGNTEAFF. The CDR3 DNA reads TGTGCCAGCAGCCATGGAAAAATTCCGGGACAGGGGAACACTGAAGCTTTCTTT.

The gene calls are TRBV19 and TRBJ1-1, with D tentatively TRBD1 (6 bases). V dropped 6 bases and J dropped 1 base, with 6 bases sitting between them. Germline V CDR1 and CDR2: LNHDA, SQIVND (reference sequence). The CDR3 is 12 residues long. CDR3 region: CASSRGNTEAFF. The DNA of the CDR3 is TGTGCCAGTAGCAGGGGGAACACTGAAGCTTTCTTT.

This chain uses TRBV5-6 with TRBJ2-7; 7 bases are a match to TRBD1. V shed 2 bases and J 4 bases; nucleotides not matched to a gene: 9. In germline, CDR1 is SGHDT, CDR2 YYEEEE. The CDR3 loop spans 15 amino acids. This chain's CDR3 is CASSFGTGVVYEQYF. The CDR3 nucleotides read TGTGCCAGCAGCTTCGGCACAGGGGTTGTATACGAGCAGTACTTC.

The chain joins TRBV5-1 to TRBJ2-7; perhaps TRBD1 as D (5 bases). This CDR3 is built from 21 residues. Trimming cost V 4 bases and J 1 base, with 33 bases left between them. The germline CDR1 and CDR2 sequences are SGHRS and YFSETQ. The CDR3 DNA follows: TGCGCCAGCAGCGATGCCGTGAGGTTGGGTCACAGGCGGAGATCTTCCTACGAGCAGTACTTC. Translating it yields CASSDAVRLGHRRRSSYEQYF.

Written as DNA, the CDR3 is TGTGCCAGCAGCTTAGGACTAGCGGGGAGTAACACCGGGGAGCTGTTTTTT. As protein: CASSLGLAGSNTGELFF. The rearrangement uses TRBV5-4 and TRBJ2-2; 12 nucleotides align to TRBD2. The CDR3 extends over 17 amino acids. Germline V gene data show CDR1 as SGHNT and CDR2 as YYREEE (reference sequence). V trimming: 2 bases; J trimming: 2 bases; junction bases outside the gene matches: 4.

The chain couples TRBV11-2 to TRBJ1-3; perhaps TRBD1 as D (5 bases). The germline V and J ends were trimmed by 3 bases and 0 bases, with 9 bases remaining between them. In germline, CDR1 is SGHAT, CDR2 FQNNGV. The CDR3 spans 15 residues. This chain's CDR3 is CASSLGGVSGNTIYF. The CDR3 region has the DNA TGTGCCAGCAGCTTGGGGGGAGTCTCTGGAAACACCATATATTTT.

The V gene is TRBV4-1, the J gene TRBJ1-2; D is perhaps TRBD1 (5 bases). The V end was cut by 0 bases, the J end by 4 bases, with 12 bases between. The CDR3 totals 15 residues. The germline V gene has CDR1 MGHRA and CDR2 YSYEKL. CDR3 nucleotides: TGCGCCAGCAGCCAAGAAGAGGGGATCGGCTATGGCTACACCTTC. Protein product: CASSQEEGIGYGYTF.

This chain joins TRBV7-9 and TRBJ2-5, with 11 bases that match TRBD2. V lost 6 bases, J lost 5 bases, and 5 bases stayed unmatched. Germline V gives CDR1 SEHNR, CDR2 FQNEAQ (reference sequence). The length of the CDR3 is 14 residues. The CDR3 is CASSPPSGGETQYF. In DNA form, the CDR3 reads TGTGCCAGCAGTCCCCCTAGCGGGGGGGAGACCCAGTACTTC.

The rearrangement joins TRBV30 to TRBJ1-5; tentatively, D is TRBD1 (5 bases). V dropped 1 base and J dropped 2 bases, with 21 bases sitting between them. In germline, CDR1 is GTSNPN, CDR2 SVGIG (reference sequence). The CDR3 has 18 amino acids. CDR3 region: CAWSEPVGGAKRNQPQHF. The CDR3, as DNA: TGTGCCTGGAGTGAACCGGTCGGTGGGGCAAAACGCAATCAGCCCCAGCATTTT.

The chain employs TRBV7-9 and TRBJ2-1; D gene uncertain. This CDR3 region has 14 residues. Germline V gene sequence: CDR1 SEHNR, CDR2 FQNEAQ (reference sequence). Trimming took 1 base from V and 0 from J, leaving 4 bases between them. This CDR3 is CASSLGGSYNEQFF. Written as DNA, the CDR3 is TGTGCCAGCAGCTTAGGGGGCTCCTACAATGAGCAGTTCTTC.

The table lists this clone with a few counts. V gene TRBV11-1 combines with J gene TRBJ1-1, with 7 bases that match TRBD1. Trimming removed 5 bases from V and 10 bases from J; junction bases left unmatched: 7. CDR1 and CDR2 from the germline V gene are SGHAT and FQDESV (reference sequence). This CDR3 comprises 12 residues. The CDR3 bases are TGTGCCAGCAGCCAGGACAGGAGGGTAGCTTTCTTT. Its protein product is CASSQDRRVAFF.

V and J are TRBV29-1 and TRBJ1-3; D is unresolved. The CDR3 runs 13 residues. Trimming shortened V by 7 bases and J by 1 base, and 11 bases separated the two germline ends. Germline CDR1 reads SQVTM; CDR2 reads ANQGSEA. CDR3 sequence reads: CSALSGSGNTIYF. CDR3 DNA: TGCAGCGCCTTGTCGGGGTCTGGAAACACCATATATTTT. The whole variable domain, remainder taken from reference TRBV29-1 and TRBJ1-3, is SAVISQKPSRDICQRGTSLTIQCQVDSQVTMMFWYRQQPGQSLTLIATANQGSEATYESGFVIDKFPISRPNLTFSTLTVSNMSPEDSSIYLCSALSGSGNTIYFGEGSWLTVV.

The J gene is TRBJ2-6, the V gene TRBV2; D is ambiguous. This CDR3 region has 13 residues. Per the germline V gene, CDR1 is SNHLY and CDR2 is FYNNEI. The V end lost 6 bases, the J end lost 9 bases, and 12 bases lay between the germline ends. The CDR3 DNA is TGTGCCAGCAGCCGGGCCCTGGTCAACGTCCTGACTTTC. Translation gives CASSRALVNVLTF. Combining the CDR3 with reference TRBV2 and TRBJ2-6 gives the whole variable domain EPEVTQTPSHQVTQMGQEVILRCVPISNHLYFYWYRQILGQKVEFLVSFYNNEISEKSEIFDDQFSVERPDGSNFTLKIRSTKLEDSAMYFCASSRALVNVLTFGAGSRLTVL.